This T cell receptor (beta chain) was identified during a study of monozygotic twins with inflammatory bowel disease. With the 5' RACE reads reprocessed, TCRdb shows one record per CDR3 protein and no DNA. The sample holds about 210,000 distinct CDR3 sequences. This CDR3 contains 15 residues. Germline values: CDR1 SGHRS, CDR2 YFSETQ. Sample: blood. The receptor was isolated from a human donor with ulcerative colitis or Crohn's disease, or a healthy co-twin of an affected twin (not recorded which). This chain uses TRBV5-1 with TRBJ2-1; TCRdb's D call of TRBD1 is untestable without DNA. The CDR3 sequence: CASSAGTGEANEQFF.